The 27 T cell receptor beta chains presented below share a single source sample, sequenced in a study of shared clonotypes between healthy human individuals. The assay was immunoSEQ multiplex PCR, and TCRdb's table has in-frame clones only and misses some. Of more than 450,000 clones in the sample, 79% were seen once. Specimen: PBMCs. The receptors originated from a woman aged 35 to 49 in good health. Some clones in this sample may be carry-over from other donors' samples.

This clone has more than one count but fewer than ten. The V call is TRBV7-9, the J call TRBJ2-1; 12 bases map to TRBD2. This CDR3 spans 16 amino acids. Germline trimming cut 5 bases from V and 4 bases from J; bases unmatched to any gene: 6. Looked up from germline, CDR1 is SEHNR and CDR2 is FQNEAQ (reference sequence). DNA of the CDR3: TGTGCCAGCAGCCCACCCGGACTAGCGGGATACAATGAGCAGTTCTTC. Encoded protein: CASSPPGLAGYNEQFF.

V usage is TRBV6-4 and J usage is TRBJ2-3, with a weak D call TRBD1 (6 bases). The germline V gene has CDR1 MRHNA and CDR2 SNTAGT. The V end lost 5 bases, the J end lost 6 bases, and 18 bases lay between the germline ends. This CDR3 region has 15 residues. The CDR3 region is CASSPGHGAQDTQYF. The CDR3 nucleotides are TGTGCCAGCAGTCCGGGACACGGTGCTCAGGATACGCAGTATTTT.

J is TRBJ2-5 and V is TRBV4-1, with 10 bases lining up with TRBD1. The DNA end is more similar to TRBJ2-7, so the J call may be wrong. The CDR3 runs 16 residues. Germline assignment: CDR1 MGHRA and CDR2 YSYEKL. DNA of the CDR3: TGCGCCAGCGCCCTGCACGGTGGGACAGGGGTCTACGAGCAGTACTTC. Amino acid sequence: CASALHGGTGVYEQYF.

V usage is TRBV14 and J usage is TRBJ2-5, with TRBD2 matching over 10 bases. The junction had 5 bases not matched to a gene; V was cut back by 0 bases and J by 4 bases. The CDR3 has 16 residues. The germline CDR1 and CDR2 sequences are SGHDN and FVKESK. CDR3 coding DNA: TGTGCCAGCAGCCAAGAACATAGCGGGAGGTTAGAGACCCAGTACTTC. Amino acids: CASSQEHSGRLETQYF.

The gene calls are TRBV11-2 and TRBJ2-7, with D hard to call. Germline V CDR1 and CDR2: SGHAT, FQNNGV. CDR3 length: 13 amino acids. Trimming removed 0 bases at V and 2 bases at J, with 5 bases between. In DNA, the CDR3 is TGTGCCAGCAGCTTAGATCCGGCCTACGAGCAGTACTTC. This gives the protein CASSLDPAYEQYF. Filled out from reference TRBV11-2 and TRBJ2-7, the complete variable domain reads EAGVAQSPRYKIIEKRQSVAFWCNPISGHATLYWYQQILGQGPKLLIQFQNNGVVDDSQLPKDRFSAERLKGVDSTLKIQPAKLEDSAVYLCASSLDPAYEQYFGPGTRLTVT.

J is TRBJ2-7 and V is TRBV2; 10 bases match TRBD1. Trimming cost V 9 bases and J 3 bases; bases outside gene matches: 5. The CDR3 extends over 13 amino acids. Per the germline V gene, CDR1 is SNHLY and CDR2 is FYNNEI. CDR3 amino acids: CASYRDRGYEQYF. CDR3 DNA: TGTGCCAGTTACCGGGACAGGGGCTACGAGCAGTACTTC.

The V gene is TRBV28, the J gene TRBJ2-5; no firm D call. Judging by the DNA end, TRBJ2-7 fits better; the J call may be wrong. Germline V gene lookup returns CDR1 MDHEN and CDR2 SYDVKM. The CDR3 is 11 amino acids. CDR3 residues: CATRSSYEQYF. CDR3 bases: TGTGCCACCAGGAGCTCCTACGAGCAGTACTTC.

In this sample, this clone turned up a few times. Other nucleotide sequences in the sample specify the same CDR3. V is TRBV5-8 and J is TRBJ2-1, with a possible D match to TRBD2 (5 bases). Trimming removed 1 base from V and 0 bases from J, with 8 bases in between. This CDR3 has 15 amino acids. Germline V gives CDR1 SGHTS, CDR2 YDEGEE. The chain's CDR3 is CASSLTGSSYNEQFF. CDR3 sequence (DNA): TGTGCCAGCAGCTTGACGGGGAGCTCCTACAATGAGCAGTTCTTC.

The chain combines TRBV10-3 with TRBJ2-2, with 13 bases matching TRBD2. Trimming at V came to 7 bases and at J to 6 bases, leaving 11 bases not matched to a gene. The CDR3 spans 17 residues. Germline lookup yields CDR1 ENHRY and CDR2 SYGVKD. The CDR3 region is CAITTPGLAGASGELFF. The CDR3 DNA follows: TGTGCCATCACCACTCCTGGACTAGCGGGAGCGTCCGGGGAGCTGTTTTTT.

The chain employs TRBV10-2 and TRBJ2-7; 15 bases map to TRBD2. CDR3 length: 15 amino acids. The germline gives CDR1 WSHSY, CDR2 SAAADI. V was pared by 6 bases and J by 5 bases, with 5 bases of the junction left unmatched. The CDR3: CASRGLAGGPHEQYF. In DNA, the CDR3 is TGCGCCAGCAGAGGACTAGCGGGAGGGCCCCACGAGCAGTACTTC.

To note about this clone: The identical CDR3 is also encoded by other nucleotide sequences in the sample. J is TRBJ2-2 and V is TRBV6-4; D remains unclear. Trimming took off 5 bases at V and 2 bases at J, with 3 bases between the two ends. This CDR3 spans 12 amino acids. The germline V gene encodes CDR1 MRHNA and CDR2 SNTAGT. The CDR3 nucleotides read TGTGCCAGCAGTCCAAACACCGGGGAGCTGTTTTTT. It codes for CASSPNTGELFF.

This chain connects TRBV19 to TRBJ1-2; D remains ambiguous. This CDR3 contains 11 residues. Germline values: CDR1 LNHDA, CDR2 SQIVND (reference sequence). V lost 5 bases and J lost 4, with 5 bases in between. The CDR3 loop reads CASSAGYGYTF. DNA for the CDR3: TGTGCCAGTAGTGCAGGCTATGGCTACACCTTC.

The CDR3, as DNA: TGTGCCAGCAGCGGGGGACAGGGGGCAGGTCAGCCCCAGCATTTT. Its protein product is CASSGGQGAGQPQHF. The chain uses TRBV5-8 and TRBJ1-5; 12 bases line up with TRBD1. This CDR3 contains 15 residues. Trimming took 4 bases from V and 6 from J; bases not matched to a gene: 5. Germline V gene sequence: CDR1 SGHTS, CDR2 YDEGEE.

V gene TRBV4-3 combines with J gene TRBJ2-1; D is perhaps TRBD2 (5 bases). Deletions cut 1 base from V and 4 bases from J, with 5 bases between. Germline-derived CDR1 and CDR2 are LGHNA and YSLEER. The CDR3 covers 13 residues. The CDR3 bases are TGCGCCAGCAGCCAAGGAGGGTACAATGAGCAGTTCTTC. This translates into CASSQGGYNEQFF.

The rearrangement uses TRBV7-2 and TRBJ1-5; D remains ambiguous. Trimming left V 4 bases short and J 5 bases short, with 9 bases between. Germline V lookup: CDR1 SGHTA, CDR2 FQGNSA. This CDR3 spans 13 amino acids. As DNA, the CDR3 is TGTGCCAGCAGCTCTAGGGTTGATCAGCCCCAGCATTTT. Its protein product is CASSSRVDQPQHF.

This chain joins TRBV4-3 and TRBJ1-5; a weak D match, TRBD1 (5 bases). Germline V gives CDR1 LGHNA, CDR2 YSLEER. CDR3 size: 16 residues. V lost 0 bases, J lost 4 bases, and 13 bases lay in between. For the CDR3, the DNA is TGCGCCAGCAGCCAAGACCTGGGACGGCTGAATCAGCCCCAGCATTTT. This encodes CASSQDLGRLNQPQHF.

This chain links TRBV6-1 with TRBJ1-4; D call uncertain. CDR3 length: 15 residues. V was clipped by 4 bases and J by 7 bases, with 16 bases between them. Looked up from germline, CDR1 is MNHNS and CDR2 is SASEGT. The CDR3 DNA follows: TGTGCCAGCAGTGTAAACCGGGCCTCGTCTGAAAAACTGTTTTTT. This encodes CASSVNRASSEKLFF.

The chain has TRBV5-6 and TRBJ2-1; no definite D call. CDR3 length equals 15 residues. The germline V gene has CDR1 SGHDT and CDR2 YYEEEE. V lost 4 bases to trimming and J lost 4 bases, with 15 bases between them. The CDR3 bases are TGTGCCAGCAGCCCACCCTTTGGAACTTACAATGAGCAGTTCTTC. Residues: CASSPPFGTYNEQFF.

The J gene is TRBJ1-1, the V gene TRBV9; TRBD1 matches 7 bases. CDR1 is SGDLS, CDR2 YYNGEE, per germline. CDR3 size: 19 residues. V lost 3 bases to trimming and J lost 3 bases; unmatched junction nucleotides: 20. The CDR3, as DNA: TGTGCCAGCAGCGGACACAGGGGACGTAGGGTGGAATCCTACACTGAAGCTTTCTTT. It is translated as CASSGHRGRRVESYTEAFF.

This chain joins TRBV27 and TRBJ1-5; D call uncertain. This CDR3 is 15 amino acids long. Trimming stripped 3 bases from V and 1 base from J, with 10 bases between. CDR1 is MNHEY and CDR2 is SMNVEV in the germline V gene (reference sequence). DNA of the CDR3: TGTGCCAGCAGTTTGTTGAGTGGGAGCAATCAGCCCCAGCATTTT. This translates into CASSLLSGSNQPQHF.

This chain links TRBV7-8 with TRBJ2-2; TRBD1 matches 8 bases. Germline V gene lookup returns CDR1 SGHVS and CDR2 FQNEAQ. The CDR3 contains 14 residues. V lost 2 bases, J lost 5 bases, and 1 base stayed unmatched. CDR3 sequence: CASSLNRGTGELFF. In DNA, the CDR3 is TGTGCCAGCAGCTTAAACAGGGGGACCGGGGAGCTGTTTTTT.

The chain uses TRBV15 and TRBJ2-3; unclear D gene. The CDR3 spans 14 residues. The germline V gene has CDR1 LNHNV and CDR2 YYDKDF (reference sequence). V dropped 0 bases and J dropped 2 bases, with 6 bases sitting between them. The CDR3 region has the DNA TGTGCCACCAGCAGAGAGCCTTCCACAGATACGCAGTATTTT. It specifies CATSREPSTDTQYF. The full variable domain, its missing parts supplied by reference TRBV15 and TRBJ2-3, is DAMVIQNPRYQVTQFGKPVTLSCSQTLNHNVMYWYQQKSSQAPKLLFHYYDKDFNNEADTPDNFQSRRPNTSFCFLDIRSPGLGDTAMYLCATSREPSTDTQYFGPGTRLTVL.

This sequence joins TRBV2 and TRBJ1-2; D call uncertain. This CDR3 is built from 13 residues. The germline CDR1 and CDR2 sequences are SNHLY and FYNNEI. Trimming cost V 0 bases and J 5 bases, with 7 bases left between them. The chain's CDR3 is CASSEARGYGYTF. The CDR3 bases are TGTGCCAGCAGTGAAGCGCGGGGTTATGGCTACACCTTC.

This rearrangement joins TRBV30 to TRBJ2-2; unclear D gene. V lost 3 bases to trimming and J lost 2 bases, with 7 bases between them. Germline V gives CDR1 GTSNPN, CDR2 SVGIG (reference sequence). CDR3 size: 13 residues. CDR3 in amino acids: CAWRKANTGELFF. The CDR3 nucleotides are TGTGCCTGGAGAAAAGCTAACACCGGGGAGCTGTTTTTT. The full variable domain, in which reference TRBV30 and TRBJ2-2 provide the parts outside the CDR3, is SQTIHQWPATLVQPVGSPLSLECTVEGTSNPNLYWYRQAAGRGLQLLFYSVGIGQISSEVPQNLSASRPQDRQFILSSKKLLLSDSGFYLCAWRKANTGELFFGEGSRLTVL.

This clone was recorded only once. The chain joins TRBV19 to TRBJ2-3; TRBD2 might be the D (5 bases). Germline V gives CDR1 LNHDA, CDR2 SQIVND (reference sequence). Trimming pared 2 bases from V and 0 bases from J, leaving 12 bases between. The CDR3 is 16 residues long. The CDR3 DNA is TGTGCCAGTAGTATACTAGCTGGACCAAGCACAGATACGCAGTATTTT. Protein product: CASSILAGPSTDTQYF. Variable domain in full (rest from reference TRBV19 and TRBJ2-3): DGGITQSPKYLFRKEGQNVTLSCEQNLNHDAMYWYRQDPGQGLRLIYYSQIVNDFQKGDIAEGYSVSREKKESFPLTVTSAQKNPTAFYLCASSILAGPSTDTQYFGPGTRLTVL.

V is TRBV6-1 and J is TRBJ2-7; unclear D gene. The CDR3 has 11 residues. Germline V gives CDR1 MNHNS, CDR2 SASEGT. The germline V and J ends were trimmed by 4 bases and 5 bases, with 6 bases remaining between them. The CDR3 sequence: CASSVRDEQYF. DNA of the CDR3: TGTGCCAGCAGTGTCCGGGACGAGCAGTACTTC.

The chain carries TRBV10-1 and TRBJ2-1; 7 nucleotides align to TRBD2. Germline V gives CDR1 WNHNN, CDR2 SYGVQD (reference sequence). This CDR3 spans 14 amino acids. J lost 13 bases, V lost 4 bases, and 13 bases had no gene match. CDR3 sequence (DNA): TGCGCCAGCAGTGGATCGGCGGGGGTACCTGCCCAGTTCTTC. Protein product: CASSGSAGVPAQFF.